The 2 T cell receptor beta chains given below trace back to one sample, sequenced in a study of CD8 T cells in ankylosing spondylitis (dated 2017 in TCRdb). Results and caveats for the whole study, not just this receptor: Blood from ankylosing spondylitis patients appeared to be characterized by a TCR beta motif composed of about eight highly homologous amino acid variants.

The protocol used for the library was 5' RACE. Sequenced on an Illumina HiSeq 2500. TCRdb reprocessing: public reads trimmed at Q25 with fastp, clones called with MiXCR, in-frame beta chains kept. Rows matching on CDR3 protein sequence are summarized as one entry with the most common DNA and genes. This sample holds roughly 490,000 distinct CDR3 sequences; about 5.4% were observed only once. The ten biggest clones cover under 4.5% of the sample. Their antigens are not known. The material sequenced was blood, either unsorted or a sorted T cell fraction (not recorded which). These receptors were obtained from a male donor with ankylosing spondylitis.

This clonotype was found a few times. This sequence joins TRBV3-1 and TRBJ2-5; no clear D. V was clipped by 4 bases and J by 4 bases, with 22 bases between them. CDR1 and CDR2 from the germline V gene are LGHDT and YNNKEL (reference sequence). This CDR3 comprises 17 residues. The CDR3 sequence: CASSLIATSLMRETQYF. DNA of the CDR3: TGTGCCAGCAGCCTTATTGCCACTTCATTAATGCGAGAGACCCAGTACTTC.

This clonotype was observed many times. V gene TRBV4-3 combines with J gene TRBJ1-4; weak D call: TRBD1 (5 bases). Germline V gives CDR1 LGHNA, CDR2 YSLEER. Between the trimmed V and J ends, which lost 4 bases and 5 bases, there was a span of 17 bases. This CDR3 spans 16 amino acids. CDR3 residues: CASSPRRDVRNEKLFF. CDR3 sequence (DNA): TGCGCCAGCAGCCCGAGGCGGGACGTAAGGAATGAAAAACTGTTTTTT.